These 21 T cell receptor beta chains were sequenced from one sample in a study of Ad26.COV2.S vaccination and SARS-CoV-2 variants. Treatment of the sample: around 19 received Ad26.COV2.S at low or high dose, single or two shots; a few received placebo; per-sample allocation not given. Sampling was done on day 63 after the first vaccine or placebo injection. Sequencing used immunoSEQ multiplex PCR; TCRdb keeps in-frame clones, though not all of them. Among about 320,000 clones, about 86% were seen once, and the ten largest hold roughly 2.1%. The source material was peripheral blood, sampled in a trial of Ad26.COV2.S vaccine versus placebo. These receptors were obtained from a person between 18 and 65 years old who received the Ad26.COV2.S COVID-19 vaccine or a placebo.

As to this clone: Different DNA sequences within this sample yield the same CDR3. This chain connects TRBV6-4 to TRBJ1-2; no clear D. The germline V gene encodes CDR1 MRHNA and CDR2 SNTAGT. This CDR3 has 11 amino acids. V was cut by 2 bases and J by 8 bases, with 6 bases left in between. The CDR3 here is CASSDSRGYTF. CDR3 bases: TGTGCCAGCAGTGACAGCCGGGGCTACACCTTC.

This clone was seen a handful of times. CDR3 loop: CASSLAPGQNYGYTF. The DNA for the CDR3 is TGTGCCAGCAGCTTGGCCCCGGGACAGAACTATGGCTACACCTTC. This sequence joins TRBV5-4 and TRBJ1-2; 7 bases are a match to TRBD1. Germline CDR1 SGHNT, CDR2 YYREEE (reference sequence). The CDR3 contains 15 residues. The V and J ends lost 0 bases and 2 bases, in that order; junction bases with no gene match: 4.

In nucleotides, the CDR3 is TGTGCCAGCAGCTTGGATCCAGTATCGACAGGGAGTCAGCCCCAGCATTTT. It specifies CASSLDPVSTGSQPQHF. V gene TRBV5-5 combines with J gene TRBJ1-5; TRBD1 matches 7 bases. The CDR3 runs to 17 residues. Trimming took 0 bases from V and 6 from J; bases not matched to a gene: 12. Germline V gives CDR1 SGHKS, CDR2 YYEKEE (reference sequence).

The DNA for the CDR3 is TGTGCCAGCTCACCCTCAGGTGGTGACACCATATATTTT. Protein product: CASSPSGGDTIYF. The rearrangement uses TRBV18 and TRBJ1-3; D uncertain. The CDR3 length is 13 residues. Between the trimmed V and J ends, which lost 3 bases and 8 bases, there was a span of 11 bases. CDR1 is KGHSH, CDR2 LQKENI, per germline.

V usage is TRBV5-1 and J usage is TRBJ2-7; 7 bases align to TRBD1. Germline CDR1 reads SGHRS; CDR2 reads YFSETQ. V dropped 4 bases and J dropped 1; count of bases not matched to a gene: 5. The CDR3 has 14 amino acids. The CDR3 protein is CASSLMTGSYEQYF. CDR3 sequence (DNA): TGCGCCAGCAGCCTCATGACAGGGTCCTACGAGCAGTACTTC.

The chain joins TRBV28 to TRBJ1-6, with D possibly matching TRBD1 (6 bases). This CDR3 contains 15 residues. V shed 6 bases and J shed 4 bases, with 13 bases lying between them. CDR1 MDHEN and CDR2 SYDVKM come from the germline V gene. The CDR3 region has the DNA TGTGCCAGCAGAGCCTCGGGACAATATAATTCACCCCTCCACTTT. This translates into CASRASGQYNSPLHF.

V usage is TRBV5-8 and J usage is TRBJ1-5, with a possible D match to TRBD1 (6 bases). Germline V gene lookup returns CDR1 SGHTS and CDR2 YDEGEE. V was shortened by 4 bases and J by 4 bases, with 9 bases between the two germline ends. The CDR3 runs 13 residues. CDR3 bases: TGTGCCAGCAGCCCTACAGGGAATCAGCCCCAGCATTTT. Its protein is CASSPTGNQPQHF.

V gene TRBV6-4 combines with J gene TRBJ2-7, with D maybe TRBD1 (6 bases). The V gene lost 7 bases and the J gene lost 1 base, with 14 bases spanning the gap. This CDR3 is built from 14 residues. Per germline, CDR1 MRHNA and CDR2 SNTAGT. This chain's CDR3 is CASNDGGWSYEQYF. The CDR3 nucleotides read TGTGCCAGCAACGATGGGGGCTGGTCCTACGAGCAGTACTTC.

This clone appeared a single time. The V gene is TRBV25-1, the J gene TRBJ2-1, with 10 bases fitting TRBD2. Germline V CDR1 and CDR2: MGHDK, SYGVNS. This CDR3 has 14 amino acids. V dropped 5 bases and J dropped 5; count of bases not matched to a gene: 3. The CDR3 loop is CASSRSGGDNEQFF. The CDR3 nucleotides read TGTGCCAGCAGTCGCAGCGGGGGGGACAATGAGCAGTTCTTC.

Remarks on this clone: The same CDR3 arises from other DNA sequences in this sample as well. The chain employs TRBV7-8 and TRBJ2-2; D is unresolved. Germline assignment: CDR1 SGHVS and CDR2 FQNEAQ. V was trimmed by 5 bases and J by 2 bases, leaving 15 bases between them. CDR3 length: 16 residues. The CDR3 DNA reads as TGTGCCAGCAGCAGGGCCTCCTTGATAAACACCGGGGAGCTGTTTTTT. Residues: CASSRASLINTGELFF.

The gene calls are TRBV4-3 and TRBJ1-1, with D possibly TRBD1 on 5 matching bases. Germline CDR1 is LGHNA and CDR2 is YSLEER. Deletions cut 1 base from V and 5 bases from J, with 14 bases between. The CDR3 consists of 15 residues. CDR3 loop: CASSQARVTATEAFF. The CDR3 DNA is TGCGCCAGCAGCCAAGCGAGGGTGACAGCTACTGAAGCTTTCTTT.

In this sample, this clone turned up a few times. This rearrangement joins TRBV3-1 (or the pseudogene TRBV3-2) to TRBJ1-3; D is unresolved. This CDR3 region has 15 residues. With 7 bases removed from V and 0 bases from J, the gap between germline ends came to 13 bases. Germline V gives CDR1 LGHDT, CDR2 YNNKEL (reference sequence). The CDR3 DNA is TGTGCCAGCACCCCGGAGTTCTTCTCTGGAAACACCATATATTTT. Translation gives CASTPEFFSGNTIYF.

This clone was counted a single time. The chain joins TRBV3-1 (or the pseudogene TRBV3-2) to TRBJ2-3; 9 bases are shared with TRBD1. The CDR3 contains 16 residues. Germline CDR1 LGHDT, CDR2 YNNKEL (reference sequence). Trimming cost V 3 bases and J 1 base; bases outside gene matches: 5. CDR3 residues: CASSHERTGGTDTQYF. As DNA, the CDR3 is TGTGCCAGCAGCCATGAAAGGACAGGGGGCACAGATACGCAGTATTTT.

This chain connects TRBV5-8 to TRBJ1-4, with TRBD1 as a possible D gene (5 bases). The CDR3 loop spans 15 amino acids. With 0 bases removed from V and 6 bases from J, the gap between germline ends came to 12 bases. CDR1 is SGHTS and CDR2 is YDEGEE in the germline V gene. The DNA of the CDR3 is TGTGCCAGCAGCTTGGCCCGCAGGGTTGATGAAAAACTGTTTTTT. Its translation is CASSLARRVDEKLFF.

The V gene is TRBV7-9, the J gene TRBJ2-3, with 12 bases identical to TRBD2. The CDR3 consists of 14 residues. V lost 5 bases to trimming and J lost 6 bases; unmatched junction nucleotides: 3. Per germline, CDR1 SEHNR and CDR2 FQNEAQ (reference sequence). CDR3 in DNA: TGTGCCAGCAGCCCCGGGACTAGCGGGGATACGCAGTATTTT. It encodes CASSPGTSGDTQYF.

This chain joins TRBV5-6 and TRBJ1-5; no clear D gene. CDR3 length: 15 residues. The germline V gene has CDR1 SGHDT and CDR2 YYEEEE. Deletions cut 1 base from V and 3 bases from J, with 11 bases between. The CDR3 DNA reads as TGTGCCAGCAGCTTGTCCGGGAGTTCCAATCAGCCCCAGCATTTT. The encoded protein is CASSLSGSSNQPQHF.

This chain joins TRBV10-1 and TRBJ2-2, with 8 bases identical to TRBD2. The germline V gene encodes CDR1 WNHNN and CDR2 SYGVQD (reference sequence). V gave up 2 bases and J gave up 5 bases; unmatched junction bases: 10. The CDR3 contains 17 residues. This CDR3 is CASSERATGGPTGELFF. The DNA of the CDR3 is TGCGCCAGCAGTGAGCGGGCCACGGGGGGGCCGACCGGGGAGCTGTTTTTT.

The CDR3 is CASSGRDAVSGNTIYF. In DNA form, the CDR3 reads TGCGCCAGCAGCGGCCGGGACGCCGTCTCTGGAAACACCATATATTTT. The gene calls are TRBV4-3 and TRBJ1-3; tentative D call: TRBD1 (5 bases). The CDR3 has 16 residues. V dropped 5 bases and J dropped 0 bases, with 14 bases sitting between them. CDR1 LGHNA and CDR2 YSLEER come from the germline V gene.

This rearrangement joins TRBV2 to TRBJ1-3; weak D call: TRBD1 (6 bases). Trimming left V 3 bases short and J 0 bases short, with 12 bases between. Germline-derived CDR1 and CDR2 are SNHLY and FYNNEI. The length of the CDR3 is 16 residues. The CDR3 sequence: CASSEGARISGNTIYF. The CDR3 nucleotides are TGTGCCAGCAGTGAGGGGGCTAGGATCTCTGGAAACACCATATATTTT.

The chain carries TRBV27 and TRBJ1-2; TRBD1 is a possible D gene (6 bases). Germline CDR1 and CDR2: MNHEY and SMNVEV (reference sequence). This CDR3 spans 14 amino acids. Trimming took 3 bases from V and 7 from J, leaving 15 bases between them. The DNA for the CDR3 is TGTGCCAGCAGTTTTTCGGGGGGCAGACGTGGCTACACCTTC. Residues: CASSFSGGRRGYTF.

The CDR3 region has the DNA TGTGCCAGCAGCTCCACGGGGACCTCGGAGACCCAGTACTTC. Protein product: CASSSTGTSETQYF. The rearrangement joins TRBV7-2 to TRBJ2-5; D is possibly TRBD1 or TRBD2 (5 bases each). V shed 4 bases and J shed 5 bases, with 14 bases lying between them. Germline V gene data show CDR1 as SGHTA and CDR2 as FQGNSA. There are 14 residues in the CDR3. Based on the CDR3 plus reference TRBV7-2 and TRBJ2-5, the full variable domain is GAGVSQSPSNKVTEKGKDVELRCDPISGHTALYWYRQSLGQGLEFLIYFQGNSAPDKSGLPSDRFSAERTGGSVSTLTIQRTQQEDSAVYLCASSSTGTSETQYFGPGTRLLVL.